The entry below gives a single TCR beta chain sequence along with its context. This clone is medium-sized (0.01 to 0.1%) in its sample. The clone's antigen remains unknown. No much larger clone is present one base from it, and per-base qualities are unavailable. At diagnosis, peripheral blood, uninvolved tumor-adjacent lung and tumor were collected and were preserved as a mix of fresh-frozen and FFPE material. TCR beta CDR3 regions were sequenced from DNA using the immunoSEQ Assay. The paper's processing steps were these. To compute T cell density, TCR beta template counts were normalized to usable DNA, which was estimated by amplifying housekeeping genes. Richness was estimated with the preseqR package, extrapolating to 400,000 templates for PBMC samples and 120,000 templates for tissue samples. Clonality was defined by subtracting Pielou's evenness from one. Differential abundance testing on productive amino-acid clonotypes, with a minimum total count of 5 and an alpha of 0.1, was used to identify tissue-enriched TCRs. The Jaccard Index and the Morisita Overlap Index were used to measure repertoire overlap between compartments. GLIPH grouped TCR beta CDR3s together with public tetramer-defined viral CDR3s, and a viral motif had to include at least three viral sequences and show V-gene enrichment. In TCRdb, the immuneACCESS table is reduced to in-frame sequences with V and J assigned. These tables do not hold every clone; where another copy was compared, an unresolved V gene accounts for under half, and the others remain unexplained. That table supplies the V and J calls and clone size; D and trimming were determined from the DNA. This sample has roughly 5,000 clones in its table, and 25% to 40% of those were observed once. The ten largest clones represent approximately 9.7% of the sample.

This sample stems from a study of T cells in localized non-small cell lung cancer (dated by TCRdb to the early 2020s). Background on the whole study: T cell repertoires of approximately 250 early-stage NSCLC patients were analyzed, with tumors being compared against uninvolved tumor-adjacent lungs. The cohort comprised approximately 240 treatment-naïve NSCLC patients with resected, localized lung tumors. A mean age of around 66 years was recorded for the NSCLC patients, of whom roughly 130 were male and about 100 were female. The study at large found these results: Since the design was exploratory, TCR variables were selected using unadjusted p-values with no false-discovery rate correction. Uninvolved tumor-adjacent lung showed the highest T cell clonality, higher than tumor, which suggests more focused antigenic responses in the adjacent lung. A median of roughly 58 of the top 100 tumor clones were detected in paired uninvolved adjacent lung, and some 28 of these tumor clones were also found among the top 100 clones of the paired uninvolved adjacent lung. Higher blood T cell density associated with longer overall survival, while higher adjacent-lung clonality associated with shorter survival. Because multi-region tumor sequencing was not performed, intratumor heterogeneity could not be ruled out.

The material sequenced was lung tumor tissue, taken before any cancer treatment. The receptor was derived from a woman aged 40-69 years with stage II squamous cell lung carcinoma.

The bases are TGTGCCAGCAGTGAAGTCGGACAAGGGGGCTACACCTTC. The encoded protein is CASSEVGQGGYTF. The V and J segments used are TRBV6-1 and TRBJ1-2, with TRBD1 perhaps the D gene, on 5 matching bases. Inclusive of the bounding cysteine and phenylalanine, the CDR3 is 13 residues long. Just CDR3 DNA is preserved here, 39 bases in frame from base 1. CDR1 MNHNS and CDR2 SASEGT were looked up in the germline V gene. The V and J ends are trimmed by 1 base and 8 bases, leaving 11 bases between them.